The T cell receptor beta chain described here comes from a study of shared clonotypes between healthy human individuals. Clones were sequenced by immunoSEQ multiplex PCR, and TCRdb holds only the in-frame ones, with some missing. The sample includes roughly 700,000 clones, around 72% of them seen just once. Germline V gives CDR1 DFQATT, CDR2 SNEGSKA (reference sequence). This CDR3 is built from 10 residues. Trimming shortened V by 6 bases and J by 5 bases, and 7 bases separated the two germline ends. As to this clone: This specimen includes other DNA sequences encoding the same CDR3.

This sequence was found in a woman in her thirties in good health. Sequenced: memory CD4+ T cells sorted from blood. As to subset: CD45RA-negative fraction. This sequence joins TRBV20-1 and TRBJ1-2; no firm D call. The CDR3 loop reads CSAFRYGYTF. The CDR3 DNA sequence: TGCAGTGCGTTCAGATATGGCTACACCTTC.